A single sample gave rise to the 14 T cell receptor beta chains below, sequenced in a study of T-cell reconstitution after alpha-beta-depleted transplantation in children (dated by TCRdb to 2016 to 2017). Libraries were prepared through PCR. The run used an Illumina HiSeq 2500. TCR libraries were prepared with molecular barcoding, using unique molecular identifiers to normalize TCRbeta repertoire quantification. TCRdb cleaned the public reads at Q25 with fastp, built clones with MiXCR and kept in-frame beta chains. Each CDR3 protein gets just one entry, which takes the most common genes and DNA from the rows behind it. The sample records around 370,000 distinct CDR3 sequences, around a tenth of which are singletons. Jointly, the top ten make up 2% to 3% of the sample. Sequenced material: PBMCs from the stem cell graft donor, taken from the stem cell graft. Source of these receptors: a human donor who donated a stem cell graft to a child with acute lymphoblastic leukemia.

The V call is TRBV7-6, the J call TRBJ2-7, with D maybe TRBD1 (5 bases). The length of the CDR3 is 15 residues. The ends were cut back, 5 bases at V and 0 bases at J, with 14 bases in the middle. CDR1 SGHVS and CDR2 FNYEAQ come from the germline V gene. The CDR3 region has the DNA TGTGCCAGCAGCCCCATGCAGGGTAGCTCCTACGAGCAGTACTTC. It encodes CASSPMQGSSYEQYF.

In this sample, this clonotype turned up many times. This rearrangement joins TRBV5-1 to TRBJ2-3; no clear D. The germline gives CDR1 SGHRS, CDR2 YFSETQ. V was trimmed by 4 bases and J by 6 bases, leaving 30 bases between them. This CDR3 contains 19 residues. CDR3 sequence reads: CASSLYGDTSRAITDTQYF. DNA of the CDR3: TGCGCCAGCAGCCTCTACGGAGACACTTCTAGGGCGATAACGGATACGCAGTATTTT. Full variable domain (remainder filled in from reference TRBV5-1 and TRBJ2-3): KAGVTQTPRYLIKTRGQQVTLSCSPISGHRSVSWYQQTPGQGLQFLFEYFSETQRNKGNFPGRFSGRQFSNSRSEMNVSTLELGDSALYLCASSLYGDTSRAITDTQYFGPGTRLTVL.

The chain couples TRBV5-1 to TRBJ2-5, with 14 bases identical to TRBD2. This CDR3 spans 19 amino acids. CDR1 is SGHRS, CDR2 YFSETQ, per germline. V lost 0 bases and J lost 2; bases outside the gene matches: 9. CDR3 coding DNA: TGCGCCAGCAGCTTGGCCCCCGGGACTAGCGGGAGTGGGCAAGAGACCCAGTACTTC. Its translation: CASSLAPGTSGSGQETQYF. Full variable domain (outside the CDR3, taken from reference TRBV5-1 and TRBJ2-5): KAGVTQTPRYLIKTRGQQVTLSCSPISGHRSVSWYQQTPGQGLQFLFEYFSETQRNKGNFPGRFSGRQFSNSRSEMNVSTLELGDSALYLCASSLAPGTSGSGQETQYFGPGTRLLVL.

This clonotype was detected only a few times. The chain carries TRBV27 and TRBJ2-7; D perhaps matches TRBD2 (7 bases). The V gene lost 7 bases and the J gene lost 2 bases, with 15 bases spanning the gap. Germline loops: CDR1 MNHEY, CDR2 SMNVEV (reference sequence). The CDR3 loop spans 14 amino acids. The CDR3 nucleotides read TGTGCCAGCACAAGGGTCGGGGGGCCCTACGAGCAGTACTTC. Translating gives CASTRVGGPYEQYF.

The sample holds a few counts of this clonotype. The gene calls are TRBV20-1 and TRBJ2-6; D gene unclear. V was clipped by 6 bases and J by 0 bases, with 15 bases between them. The germline V gene has CDR1 DFQATT and CDR2 SNEGSKA (reference sequence). The CDR3 is 16 amino acids. The CDR3 sequence: CSAQVRPNSGANVLTF. The CDR3 DNA reads TGCAGTGCCCAGGTGCGACCTAACTCTGGGGCCAACGTCCTGACTTTC.

This clonotype appeared a few times. V usage is TRBV12-3 or TRBV12-4 and J usage is TRBJ2-1; 14 positions agree with TRBD2. The CDR3 spans 16 residues. Unmatched junction bases numbered 9, after V lost 4 bases and J lost 10 bases. The CDR3 spells CASSSPGLAGVGEQFF. The CDR3, as DNA: TGTGCCAGCAGTTCTCCGGGACTAGCGGGAGTGGGAGAGCAGTTCTTC.

The rearrangement joins TRBV27 to TRBJ2-7; D possibly corresponds to TRBD2 (5 bases). CDR3 length: 13 amino acids. Germline-derived CDR1 and CDR2 are MNHEY and SMNVEV (reference sequence). Between the trimmed V and J ends, which lost 6 bases and 2 bases, there was a span of 11 bases. The CDR3 protein is CASSHPGAYEQYF. CDR3 coding DNA: TGTGCCAGCAGCCACCCCGGGGCCTACGAGCAGTACTTC.

This clonotype was detected many times. The genes are TRBV4-3 and TRBJ2-3; a possible D gene is TRBD2 (7 bases). Germline CDR1 and CDR2: LGHNA and YSLEER. This CDR3 region has 14 residues. V lost 4 bases and J lost 5, with 13 bases in between. CDR3 residues: CASSPGGPGDTQYF. The CDR3 DNA sequence: TGCGCCAGCAGCCCGGGGGGCCCGGGAGATACGCAGTATTTT.

This clonotype has ten or more counts. This chain joins TRBV6-2 or TRBV6-3 and TRBJ1-2; D gene ambiguous. Germline V gene sequence: CDR1 MNHEY, CDR2 SVGEGT. The V end lost 2 bases, the J end lost 4 bases, and 8 bases lay between the germline ends. This CDR3 is 13 amino acids long. CDR3 region: CASSYPRSYGYTF. The DNA of the CDR3 is TGTGCCAGCAGTTACCCAAGATCCTATGGCTACACCTTC.

This chain uses TRBV3-1 with TRBJ1-5, with D unclear. Germline CDR1 reads LGHDT; CDR2 reads YNNKEL (reference sequence). V lost 5 bases and J lost 4, with 15 bases in between. This CDR3 is built from 15 residues. Here the CDR3 reads CASSARTGANQPQHF. DNA for the CDR3: TGTGCCAGCAGCGCCCGGACGGGCGCTAATCAGCCCCAGCATTTT.

At least ten counts were recorded for this clonotype. This chain joins TRBV27 and TRBJ2-1; D ambiguous. CDR3 length: 14 amino acids. V shed 5 bases and J shed 0 bases, with 8 bases lying between them. The germline gives CDR1 MNHEY, CDR2 SMNVEV (reference sequence). CDR3 nucleotides: TGTGCCAGCAGTCCCGGTCACTCCTACAATGAGCAGTTCTTC. Translated, it gives CASSPGHSYNEQFF.

This clonotype was counted ten times or more. The genes are TRBV12-3 or TRBV12-4 and TRBJ1-1; tentatively, D is TRBD1 (6 bases). V lost 6 bases to trimming and J lost 2 bases, with 13 bases between them. The CDR3 contains 14 residues. CDR3 DNA sequence: TGTGCCAGCAGCTACCGGGACACCAACACTGAAGCTTTCTTT. It translates to CASSYRDTNTEAFF.

In this sample, this clonotype turned up a few times. The V call is TRBV4-1, the J call TRBJ1-2; D not certain. The CDR3 contains 15 residues. Germline values: CDR1 MGHRA, CDR2 YSYEKL. Trimming removed 0 bases at V and 5 bases at J, with 13 bases between. The CDR3 DNA reads TGCGCCAGCAGCCAAGATCCGGGCCAAGCGTATGGCTACACCTTC. This translates into CASSQDPGQAYGYTF.

This clonotype was detected ten times or more. A read error may produce the germline difference seen at one junction end. The gene calls are TRBV29-1 and TRBJ2-1; no reliable D call. The CDR3 is made up of 15 amino acids. The germline V gene has CDR1 SQVTM and CDR2 ANQGSEA. This chain's CDR3 is CSVEAPKSSYNEHFF. In nucleotides, the CDR3 is TGCAGCGTTGAAGCCCCGAAGAGCTCCTACAATGAGCATTTCTTC.